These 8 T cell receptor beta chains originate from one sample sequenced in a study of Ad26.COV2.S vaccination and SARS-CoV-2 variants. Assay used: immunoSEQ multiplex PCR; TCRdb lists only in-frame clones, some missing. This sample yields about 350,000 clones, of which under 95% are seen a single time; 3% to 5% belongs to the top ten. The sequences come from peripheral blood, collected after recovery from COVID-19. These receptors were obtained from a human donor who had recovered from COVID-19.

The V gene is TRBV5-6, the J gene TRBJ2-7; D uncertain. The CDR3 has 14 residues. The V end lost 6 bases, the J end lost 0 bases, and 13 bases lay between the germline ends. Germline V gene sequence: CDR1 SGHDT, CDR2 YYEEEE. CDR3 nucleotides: TGTGCCAGCAATGGCCAGCGCACCTCCTACGAGCAGTACTTC. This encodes CASNGQRTSYEQYF.

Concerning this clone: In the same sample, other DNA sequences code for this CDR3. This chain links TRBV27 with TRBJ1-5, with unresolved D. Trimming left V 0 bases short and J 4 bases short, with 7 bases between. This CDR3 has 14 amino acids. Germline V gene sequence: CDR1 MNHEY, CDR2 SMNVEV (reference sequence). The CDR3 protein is CASSLSGSNQPQHF. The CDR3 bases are TGTGCCAGCAGTTTATCAGGCTCAAATCAGCCCCAGCATTTT.

The CDR3 here is CASRATGGLNSPLHF. The CDR3 DNA reads TGTGCCAGCAGAGCAACAGGGGGTCTCAATTCACCCCTCCACTTT. The rearrangement links TRBV2 to TRBJ1-6; 8 bases are a match to TRBD1. CDR3 length: 15 amino acids. CDR1 SNHLY and CDR2 FYNNEI come from the germline V gene. V gave up 6 bases and J gave up 7 bases; unmatched junction bases: 8.

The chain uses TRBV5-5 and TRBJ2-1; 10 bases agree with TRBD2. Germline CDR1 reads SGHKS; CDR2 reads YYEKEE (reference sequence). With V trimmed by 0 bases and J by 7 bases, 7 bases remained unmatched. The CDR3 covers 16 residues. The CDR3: CASSLEASGGWNEQFF. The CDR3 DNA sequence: TGTGCCAGCAGCTTGGAGGCTAGCGGGGGATGGAATGAGCAGTTCTTC.

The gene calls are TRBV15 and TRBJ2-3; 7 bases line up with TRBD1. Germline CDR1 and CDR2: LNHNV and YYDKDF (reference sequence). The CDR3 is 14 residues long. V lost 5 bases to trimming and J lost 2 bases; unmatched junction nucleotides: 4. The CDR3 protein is CATSGGQHTDTQYF. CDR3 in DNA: TGTGCCACCAGCGGGGGACAGCACACAGATACGCAGTATTTT.

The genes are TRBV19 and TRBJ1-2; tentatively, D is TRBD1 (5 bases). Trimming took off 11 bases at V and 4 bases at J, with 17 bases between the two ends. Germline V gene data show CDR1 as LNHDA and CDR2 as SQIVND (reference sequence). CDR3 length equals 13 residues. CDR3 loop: CASQGAGSYGYTF. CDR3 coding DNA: TGTGCCTCTCAGGGAGCCGGAAGCTATGGCTACACCTTC.

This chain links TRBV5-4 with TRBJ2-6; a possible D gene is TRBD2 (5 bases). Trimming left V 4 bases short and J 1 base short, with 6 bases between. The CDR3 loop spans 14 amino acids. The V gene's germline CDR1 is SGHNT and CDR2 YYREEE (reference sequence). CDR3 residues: CASSQRSGANVLTF. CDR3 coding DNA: TGTGCCAGCAGCCAGCGGTCTGGGGCCAACGTCCTGACTTTC.

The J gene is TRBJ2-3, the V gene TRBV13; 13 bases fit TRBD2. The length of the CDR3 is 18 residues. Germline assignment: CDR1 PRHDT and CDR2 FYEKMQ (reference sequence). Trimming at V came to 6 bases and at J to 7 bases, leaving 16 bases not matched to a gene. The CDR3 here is CASRESRLGLAGPNTQYF. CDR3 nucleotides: TGTGCCAGCAGAGAGAGCCGGTTGGGACTAGCGGGACCGAATACGCAGTATTTT.